A single TCR beta chain is shown here with its context. Antigen: not known. These data are taken from a study of T cell responses to AZD1222 COVID-19 vaccine. Whole-study context: Doses given second, at about 4 or about 12 weeks, were pooled. Study-level findings and limits: Nearly half of spike-specific TCRs reportedly go after variant regions that carry no mutations. Clonal diversity was possibly underestimated; the donors were predominantly white British and more often female.

Only in-frame clones appear in the TCRdb table, and some are missing; sequencing was by immunoSEQ multiplex PCR. The sample records approximately 140,000 clones, around 91% being singletons. V lost 4 bases to trimming and J lost 4 bases, with 11 bases between them. This CDR3 spans 13 amino acids. Germline loops: CDR1 SGHTS, CDR2 YDEGEE. This specimen consisted of peripheral blood, obtained on day 0 of AZD1222 vaccination. This TCR was sampled from an adult in good health. The J gene is TRBJ1-2, the V gene TRBV5-8; no clear D gene. The CDR3 spells CASSKDRGYGYTF. Here the CDR3 DNA reads TGTGCCAGCAGCAAGGACCGAGGCTATGGCTACACCTTC.